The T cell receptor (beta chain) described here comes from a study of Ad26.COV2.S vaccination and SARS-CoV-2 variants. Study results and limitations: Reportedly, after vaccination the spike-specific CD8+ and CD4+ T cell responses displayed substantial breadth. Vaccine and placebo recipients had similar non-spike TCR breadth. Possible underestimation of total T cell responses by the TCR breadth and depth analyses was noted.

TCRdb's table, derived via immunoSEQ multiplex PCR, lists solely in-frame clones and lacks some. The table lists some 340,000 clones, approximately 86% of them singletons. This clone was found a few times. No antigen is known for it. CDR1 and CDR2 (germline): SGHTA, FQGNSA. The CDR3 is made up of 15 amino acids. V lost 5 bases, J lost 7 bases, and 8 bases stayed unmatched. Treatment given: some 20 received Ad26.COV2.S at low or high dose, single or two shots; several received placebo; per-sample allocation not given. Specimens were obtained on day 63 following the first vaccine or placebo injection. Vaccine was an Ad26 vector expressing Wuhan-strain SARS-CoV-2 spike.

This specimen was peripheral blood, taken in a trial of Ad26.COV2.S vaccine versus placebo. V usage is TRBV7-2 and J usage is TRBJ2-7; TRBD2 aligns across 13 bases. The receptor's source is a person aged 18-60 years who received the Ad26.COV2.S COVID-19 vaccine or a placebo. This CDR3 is CASSHPGLAGREQYF. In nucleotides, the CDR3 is TGTGCCAGCAGCCACCCGGGACTAGCGGGGCGTGAGCAGTACTTC.